This TCR beta chain stems from a study of shared clonotypes between healthy human individuals. Overall study: For every donor, three CD4 naive, three CD4 memory, two CD8 naive and one CD8 memory plates were used.

The method was immunoSEQ multiplex PCR; TCRdb's version includes in-frame clones alone and lacks a portion of them. In the table there are millions of clones, approximately 94% of which are singletons. CD4+ cells were split into CD45RA+ naive and CD45RA-negative memory subsets. This TCR was recovered from a man younger than 35 in good health. Sequencing used naive CD4+ T cells sorted from blood. The subset denotes: CD45RA+ positively selected.

Here the CDR3 reads CASAGDIGTDTQYF. Here the CDR3 DNA reads TGTGCCAGTGCGGGGGACATTGGCACAGATACGCAGTATTTT. V usage is TRBV28 and J usage is TRBJ2-3, with D maybe TRBD2 (7 bases). With 9 bases removed from V and 1 base from J, the gap between germline ends came to 14 bases. The V gene's germline CDR1 is MDHEN and CDR2 SYDVKM. The CDR3 runs to 14 residues.